This entry lists 15 T cell receptor beta chains sequenced from one sample in a study of cytomegalovirus exposure and HLA in healthy donors. The PCR ran on 60 Vbeta and 13 Jbeta primers. Using immunoSEQ multiplex PCR, the repertoire was profiled, and TCRdb retains in-frame clones only, with some absent. The table records around 120,000 clones, 75% to 90% of them present only once. The source material was PBMCs. These receptors were obtained from a male donor in good health and CMV-seronegative.

V is TRBV6-1 and J is TRBJ1-2, with D unresolved. Deletions cut 6 bases from V and 9 bases from J, with 11 bases between. CDR3 length: 11 amino acids. Germline loops: CDR1 MNHNS, CDR2 SASEGT. The CDR3 spells CASRGLMSYTF. The CDR3 coding sequence is TGTGCCAGCAGGGGCCTCATGAGCTACACCTTC.

The J gene is TRBJ1-3, the V gene TRBV5-1; 9 bases fit TRBD1. Unmatched junction bases numbered 3, after V lost 1 base and J lost 4 bases. Germline V gives CDR1 SGHRS, CDR2 YFSETQ. This CDR3 is built from 15 residues. CDR3 amino acids: CASSLLGTGGNTIYF. The DNA of the CDR3 is TGCGCCAGCAGCTTGCTTGGGACAGGGGGAAACACCATATATTTT.

This rearrangement joins TRBV5-4 to TRBJ2-3, with 7 positions matching TRBD2. The CDR3 totals 15 residues. Germline trimming cut 5 bases from V and 3 bases from J; bases unmatched to any gene: 9. CDR1 SGHNT and CDR2 YYREEE come from the germline V gene (reference sequence). CDR3 nucleotides: TGTGCCAGCAGGCTGGCGGGGGTCCCGACAGATACGCAGTATTTT. This encodes CASRLAGVPTDTQYF.

The rearrangement uses TRBV10-3 and TRBJ2-7; tentatively, D is TRBD2 (6 bases). Germline CDR1 ENHRY, CDR2 SYGVKD. Trimming removed 3 bases from V and 0 bases from J, with 15 bases in between. This CDR3 has 16 residues. Here the CDR3 reads CAISDQGSGVSYEQYF. As DNA, the CDR3 is TGTGCCATCAGTGATCAGGGTAGCGGAGTCTCCTACGAGCAGTACTTC.

The CDR3 sequence: CASSSQGGGSYEQYF. CDR3 nucleotides: TGTGCCAGCAGTTCCCAGGGCGGGGGCTCCTACGAGCAGTACTTC. V is TRBV28 and J is TRBJ2-7, with TRBD2 identical over 7 bases. V trimming: 4 bases; J trimming: 0 bases; junction bases outside the gene matches: 6. Germline CDR1 MDHEN, CDR2 SYDVKM. This CDR3 region has 15 residues. Using reference TRBV28 and TRBJ2-7 for the parts outside the CDR3, the full variable domain is DVKVTQSSRYLVKRTGEKVFLECVQDMDHENMFWYRQDPGLGLRLIYFSYDVKMKEKGDIPEGYSVSREKKERFSLILESASTNQTSMYLCASSSQGGGSYEQYFGPGTRLTVT.

This chain joins TRBV28 and TRBJ2-5; 8 positions agree with TRBD2. The CDR3 contains 14 residues. CDR1 and CDR2 (germline): MDHEN, SYDVKM. The ends lost 6 bases at V and 1 base at J; junction bases unmatched: 4. The chain's CDR3 is CASRSGGFQETQYF. CDR3 DNA: TGTGCCAGCAGGTCGGGGGGGTTCCAAGAGACCCAGTACTTC.

The chain links TRBV15 to TRBJ1-2; 8 bases are shared with TRBD1. Germline V gene lookup returns CDR1 LNHNV and CDR2 YYDKDF (reference sequence). The V segment lost 3 bases and the J segment 6 bases; nucleotides outside the gene matches: 6. The CDR3 has 14 amino acids. CDR3 nucleotide sequence: TGTGCCACCAGCAGGTTCAGGGGGCAGGATGGCTACACCTTC. Its protein product is CATSRFRGQDGYTF.

This clone was recorded only once. The chain combines TRBV28 with TRBJ1-1; a possible D gene is TRBD1 (5 bases). This CDR3 comprises 14 residues. Germline CDR1 and CDR2: MDHEN and SYDVKM. The V end was cut by 2 bases, the J end by 3 bases, with 10 bases between. The CDR3 nucleotides are TGTGCCAGCAGTTTAATGACAGCACACACTGAAGCTTTCTTT. Its translation: CASSLMTAHTEAFF.

This sequence joins TRBV19 and TRBJ2-7; weak D call: TRBD2 (5 bases). V was clipped by 2 bases and J by 5 bases, with 7 bases between them. The CDR3 is made up of 12 amino acids. Germline CDR1 reads LNHDA; CDR2 reads SQIVND (reference sequence). The CDR3: CASSISGHEQYF. The CDR3 DNA follows: TGTGCCAGTAGTATAAGCGGCCACGAGCAGTACTTC.

The chain uses TRBV5-1 and TRBJ2-1; TRBD2 aligns across 8 bases. V dropped 7 bases and J dropped 4; count of bases not matched to a gene: 4. Germline loops: CDR1 SGHRS, CDR2 YFSETQ. The CDR3 extends over 13 amino acids. CDR3 sequence: CASSSGLYNEQFF. The CDR3 DNA is TGCGCCAGCTCTAGCGGGCTTTACAATGAGCAGTTCTTC.

The gene calls are TRBV30 and TRBJ2-7, with D maybe TRBD1 (6 bases). Germline CDR1 is GTSNPN and CDR2 is SVGIG (reference sequence). Trimming pared 0 bases from V and 6 bases from J, leaving 9 bases between. CDR3 length: 12 residues. CDR3 residues: CAWSVQGLEQYF. CDR3 bases: TGTGCCTGGAGTGTACAGGGTCTCGAGCAGTACTTC. The full variable domain, completed using reference TRBV30 and TRBJ2-7, is SQTIHQWPATLVQPVGSPLSLECTVEGTSNPNLYWYRQAAGRGLQLLFYSVGIGQISSEVPQNLSASRPQDRQFILSSKKLLLSDSGFYLCAWSVQGLEQYFGPGTRLTVT.

The chain links TRBV16 to TRBJ2-7; TRBD1 matches at 8 bases. The germline V gene has CDR1 KGHSY and CDR2 FQNENV. The CDR3 extends over 14 amino acids. Unmatched junction bases numbered 6, after V lost 3 bases and J lost 5 bases. In DNA, the CDR3 is TGTGCCAGCAGCCACACCAGGGGGCGGAACGAGCAGTACTTC. Translating it yields CASSHTRGRNEQYF.

This chain uses TRBV6-1 with TRBJ1-5; 8 bases agree with TRBD1. Looked up from germline, CDR1 is MNHNS and CDR2 is SASEGT. V shed 4 bases, J shed 6 bases, and the junction held 2 bases outside the gene matches. This CDR3 is 13 amino acids long. The CDR3 nucleotides are TGTGCCAGCAGTGGGACAGGGCTTCAGCCCCAGCATTTT. Amino acids: CASSGTGLQPQHF.

The chain couples TRBV5-1 to TRBJ1-1; D gene unclear. Germline CDR1 SGHRS, CDR2 YFSETQ. This CDR3 spans 16 amino acids. Trimming stripped 0 bases from V and 0 bases from J, with 12 bases between. The CDR3 sequence: CASSLGVAVMNTEAFF. In DNA form, the CDR3 reads TGCGCCAGCAGCTTGGGTGTGGCTGTGATGAACACTGAAGCTTTCTTT. Full variable domain (rest looked up from reference TRBV5-1 and TRBJ1-1): KAGVTQTPRYLIKTRGQQVTLSCSPISGHRSVSWYQQTPGQGLQFLFEYFSETQRNKGNFPGRFSGRQFSNSRSEMNVSTLELGDSALYLCASSLGVAVMNTEAFFGQGTRLTVV.

This clone has more than one count but fewer than ten. The V and J genes are TRBV9 and TRBJ2-1; TRBD1 agrees at 10 bases. CDR3 length: 16 amino acids. V was pared by 0 bases and J by 8 bases, with 8 bases of the junction left unmatched. Germline lookup yields CDR1 SGDLS and CDR2 YYNGEE. CDR3 DNA: TGTGCCAGCAGCGTAGCTTGGACAGGGGGACATCATGAGCAGTTCTTC. Translated, it gives CASSVAWTGGHHEQFF.